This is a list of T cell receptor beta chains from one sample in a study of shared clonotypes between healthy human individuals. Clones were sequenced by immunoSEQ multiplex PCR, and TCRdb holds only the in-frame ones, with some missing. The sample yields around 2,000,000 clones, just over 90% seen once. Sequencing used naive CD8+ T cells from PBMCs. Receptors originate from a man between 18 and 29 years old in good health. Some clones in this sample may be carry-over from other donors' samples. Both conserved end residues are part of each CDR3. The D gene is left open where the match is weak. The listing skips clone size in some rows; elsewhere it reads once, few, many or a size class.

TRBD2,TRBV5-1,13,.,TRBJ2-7,TGCGCCAGCAGCTTGGAGGTCGAAAGCGGGAGGAACTTC,CASSLEVESGRNF
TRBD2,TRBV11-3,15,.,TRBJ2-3,TGTGCCAGCAGCTGGGGACTAGCGAACACAGATACGCAGTATTTT,CASSWGLANTDTQYF
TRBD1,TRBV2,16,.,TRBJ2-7,TGTGCCAGCAGTGAAATTAGGACAGGGATGACCTACGAGCAGTACTTC,CASSEIRTGMTYEQYF
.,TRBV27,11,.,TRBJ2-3,TGTGCCAGCAGCACTGGAAATACGCAGTATTTT,CASSTGNTQYF
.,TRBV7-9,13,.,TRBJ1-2,TGTGCCAGCAGTTCCGGGGGCGACTATGGCTACACCTTC,CASSSGGDYGYTF
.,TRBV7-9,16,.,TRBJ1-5,TGTGCCAGCAGCCCCCTGAGCGGGGGCACCAATCAGCCCCAGCATTTT,CASSPLSGGTNQPQHF
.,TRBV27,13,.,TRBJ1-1,TGTGCCAGCAGTTTATGGACGAACACTGAAGCTTTCTTT,CASSLWTNTEAFF
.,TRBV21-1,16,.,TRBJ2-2,TGTGCCAGCACCCAAAGGGTGACAGGGGACACCGGGGAGCTGTTTTTT,CASTQRVTGDTGELFF
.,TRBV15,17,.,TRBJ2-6,TGTGCCACCAGCTTCGCGGACAGTAGCTCTGGGGCCAACGTCCTGACTTTC,CATSFADSSSGANVLTF
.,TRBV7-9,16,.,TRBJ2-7,TGTGCCAGCAGGCGACCGGGACCGGAGAGCTCCTACGAGCAGTACTTC,CASRRPGPESSYEQYF
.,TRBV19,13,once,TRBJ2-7,TGTGCCAGTAGCCCTCTCAGCGGCTACGAGCAGTACTTC,CASSPLSGYEQYF
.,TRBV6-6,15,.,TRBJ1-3,TGTGCCAGCAGGCAAGGACGGACCTCTGGAAACACCATATATTTT,CASRQGRTSGNTIYF
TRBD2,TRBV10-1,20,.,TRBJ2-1,TGCGCCAGCAGACTAGCGGGAGGGCCTTCCGTAACAACTAAAAACAATGAGCAGTTCTTC,CASRLAGGPSVTTKNNEQFF
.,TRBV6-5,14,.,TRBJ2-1,TGTGCCAGTCGTCAGGGCAGCTCCTACAATGAGCAGTTCTTC,CASRQGSSYNEQFF
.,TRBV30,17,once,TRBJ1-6,TGTGCCTGGAGTGGCCCTGGACAGAGCTCCTATAATTCACCCCTCCACTTT,CAWSGPGQSSYNSPLHF
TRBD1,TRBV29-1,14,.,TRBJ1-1,TGCAGCGCGCGTACGGGGACAGGGGGCACTGAAGCTTTCTTT,CSARTGTGGTEAFF
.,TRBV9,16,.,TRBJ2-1,TGTGCCAGCAGCGAGCCCGTACTAAACGGGGGCCATGAGCAGTTCTTC,CASSEPVLNGGHEQFF
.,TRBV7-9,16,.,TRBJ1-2,TGTGCCAGCAGCTTAGCGCCTATTACAGATACGGGTGGCTACACCTTC,CASSLAPITDTGGYTF
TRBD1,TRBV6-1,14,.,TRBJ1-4,TGTGCCAGCAGGGACAGGGGACATAATGAAAAACTGTTTTTT,CASRDRGHNEKLFF
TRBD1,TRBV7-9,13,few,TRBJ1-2,TGTGCCAGCAGCCGGGGACAGGTCTATGGCTACACCTTC,CASSRGQVYGYTF
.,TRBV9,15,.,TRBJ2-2,TGTGCCAGCAGCGCCTCAGGGAAGGGCACCGGGGAGCTGTTTTTT,CASSASGKGTGELFF
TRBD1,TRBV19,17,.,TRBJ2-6,TGTGCCAGTAGTATGGGACAGGGGTACTCTGGGGCCAACGTCCTGACTTTC,CASSMGQGYSGANVLTF
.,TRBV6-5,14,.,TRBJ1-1,TGTGCCAGCAGTTACTCCACAGGGAACACTGAAGCTTTCTTT,CASSYSTGNTEAFF
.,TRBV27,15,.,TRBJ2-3,TGTGCCAGCAGGGCCCCCGTCGGAAGCACAGATACGCAGTATTTT,CASRAPVGSTDTQYF
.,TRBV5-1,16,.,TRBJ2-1,TGCGCCAGCAGCCCCGATAGACAGCACCCAGTCGATGAGCAGTTCTTC,CASSPDRQHPVDEQFF
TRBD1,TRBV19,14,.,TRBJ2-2,TGTGCCAGTAGTATAGGACAGGGGACCGGGGAGCTGTTTTTT,CASSIGQGTGELFF
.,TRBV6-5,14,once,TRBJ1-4,TGTGCCAGCAGCCACTACTCAACTAATGAAAAACTGTTTTTT,CASSHYSTNEKLFF
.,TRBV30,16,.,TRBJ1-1,TGTGCCTGGACTAACCGGGACGACTGGGGGAACACTGAAGCTTTCTTT,CAWTNRDDWGNTEAFF
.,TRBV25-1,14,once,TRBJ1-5,TGTGCCAGCAGTGAATCCGCAGGGCATCAGCCCCAGCATTTT,CASSESAGHQPQHF
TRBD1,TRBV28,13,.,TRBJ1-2,TGTGCCAGCAGGTCCGGGACAGGGCACGGCTACACCTTC,CASRSGTGHGYTF
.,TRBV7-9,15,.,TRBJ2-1,TGTGCCAGCAGTTACCCCGGGACAAATAACAATGAGCAGTTCTTC,CASSYPGTNNNEQFF
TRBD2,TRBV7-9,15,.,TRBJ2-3,TGTGCCAGCAGCTTAGTTGCGGGAGCCACAGATACGCAGTATTTT,CASSLVAGATDTQYF
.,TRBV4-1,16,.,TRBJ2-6,TGCGCCAGCAGCCAAGTTTACGTTTCTGGGGCCAACGTCCTGACTTTC,CASSQVYVSGANVLTF
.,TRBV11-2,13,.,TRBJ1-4,TGTGCCAGCAGGGCCTCGGGCGGTGAAAAACTGTTTTTT,CASRASGGEKLFF
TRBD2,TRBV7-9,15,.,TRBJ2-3,TGTGCCAGCAGCCAACTAGCGGGAAGGACAGATACGCAGTATTTT,CASSQLAGRTDTQYF
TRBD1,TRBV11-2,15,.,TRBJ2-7,TGTGCCAGCAGCTTAGAGTGGACAGGGGGATTCGAGCAGTACTTC,CASSLEWTGGFEQYF
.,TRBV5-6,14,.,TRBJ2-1,TGTGCCAGCAGCTTGGTCGCCAGTTTAAATGAGCAGTTCTTC,CASSLVASLNEQFF
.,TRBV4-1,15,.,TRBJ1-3,TGCGCCAGCAGCCAAGATACATATCCTGGAAACACCATATATTTT,CASSQDTYPGNTIYF
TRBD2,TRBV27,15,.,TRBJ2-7,TGTGCCAGCAGTTACCTAGCGGGAGGGCCGGGGGAGCAGTACTTC,CASSYLAGGPGEQYF
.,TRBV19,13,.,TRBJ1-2,TGTGCCACTAAGGACAGTTCTAACTATGGCTACACCTTC,CATKDSSNYGYTF
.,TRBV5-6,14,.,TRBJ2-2,TGTGCCAGCAGTCAGGGACACCCAACCGGGGAGCTGTTTTTT,CASSQGHPTGELFF
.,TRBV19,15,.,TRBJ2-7,TGTGCCAGTAGTATGTCCACCTCAGGGTACTACGAGCAGTACTTC,CASSMSTSGYYEQYF
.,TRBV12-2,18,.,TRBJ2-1,TGTGCAAGTCGCTTAGCCCCCGTTTCAGGGGGCTCCTACAATGAGCAGTTCTTC,CASRLAPVSGGSYNEQFF
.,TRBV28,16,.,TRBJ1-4,TGTGCCAGCAATACTCGGGACACCCGTTCTCCGCGGGGTGCGTTTTTT,CASNTRDTRSPRGAFF
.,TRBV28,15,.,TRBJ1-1,TGTGCCAGCAGTTTCCCCTCTTCGCACCATCAAGAAGCTTTCTTT,CASSFPSSHHQEAFF
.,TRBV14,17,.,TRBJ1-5,TGTGCCAGCAGCCAACCCCTTCCGCTGTGTAGCAATCAGCCCCAGCATTTT,CASSQPLPLCSNQPQHF
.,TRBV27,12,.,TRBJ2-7,TGTGCCAGCAAAGGGTTGGGGAACGAGCAGTACTTC,CASKGLGNEQYF
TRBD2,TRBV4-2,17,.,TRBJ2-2,TGTGCCAGCAGTTTAGGACTAGCGGGAGGGAGGTCCGGGGAGCTGTTTTTT,CASSLGLAGGRSGELFF